The present T cell receptor beta chain was sequenced within a study of cytomegalovirus exposure and HLA in healthy donors. Study-level results: Most sequenced TCRs were rare (though some public TCRs occurred in many donors). Associated with cytomegalovirus, according to the listing, were around 170 TCR beta chains. According to an earlier analysis, most TCR beta V segments yielded productive rearrangements about 90% or about 30% of the time. TCR beta V- and J-gene trimming was later associated with a missense DCLRE1C variant.

The V end lost 6 bases, the J end lost 6 bases, and 15 bases lay between the germline ends. The CDR3 is 14 residues long. Looked up from germline, CDR1 is MNHEY and CDR2 is SVGAGI. This clone has just a few counts. Its antigen remains unknown. Both 60 Vbeta primers and 13 Jbeta primers went into the PCR. Repertoires were generated with immunoSEQ multiplex PCR, while TCRdb's copy carries only in-frame clones and drops some. The sample shows about 120,000 clones, 60% to 85% of them seen only once. This receptor was obtained from a woman in her forties in good health and CMV-seropositive. The V gene is TRBV6-5, the J gene TRBJ2-4, with D tentatively TRBD1 (6 bases). Sequenced sample: PBMCs. The CDR3 spells CASSHDLQGNIQYF. CDR3 DNA sequence: TGTGCCAGCAGCCACGACCTACAGGGAAACATTCAGTACTTC.